A single sample is the source of the 10 T cell receptor beta chains below, sequenced in a study of early T cells in non-severe SARS-CoV-2 infection. In TCRdb, the 5' RACE reads were re-called with MiXCR into one record per CDR3 protein. Of fewer than 85,000 distinct CDR3 sequences listed, roughly 9.4% are singletons. The specimen was whole blood. Every receptor here comes from an adult who was a healthcare worker with PCR-confirmed SARS-CoV-2 infection or an uninfected control (not recorded which).

This clonotype was recorded a few times. The genes are TRBV3-1 and TRBJ2-1, with 9 bases matching TRBD2. The CDR3 length is 17 residues. Trimming took 0 bases from V and 9 from J; bases not matched to a gene: 12. Germline-derived CDR1 and CDR2 are LGHDT and YNNKEL (reference sequence). The CDR3, as DNA: TGTGCCAGCAGCCAAGATCTGGGGGCGGGAGGGAACCCTGAGCAGTTCTTC. Protein product: CASSQDLGAGGNPEQFF.

This clonotype has ten or more counts. This chain links TRBV7-3 with TRBJ2-1; no definite D call. The germline V gene encodes CDR1 SGHTA and CDR2 FQGTGA. Trimming took off 1 base at V and 2 bases at J, with 12 bases between the two ends. The CDR3 runs 16 residues. The CDR3 here is CASSLKYDGAYNEQFF. The CDR3 DNA reads TGTGCCAGCAGCTTAAAGTACGACGGCGCCTACAATGAGCAGTTCTTC.

Turning to this clonotype: Just one base apart from a much larger clone, this may be a read error. The chain recombines TRBV6-1 with TRBJ1-4; 7 positions match TRBD1. The CDR3 runs 15 residues. V dropped 4 bases and J dropped 3; count of bases not matched to a gene: 5. Germline values: CDR1 MNHNS, CDR2 SASEGT. The CDR3 bases are TGTGCCAGCAGTGCAGGGGGGCTGGCTAATGAAAAACTGTTTTTT. Translating gives CASSAGGLANEKLFF.

This clonotype came up many times. The chain carries TRBV11-2 and TRBJ2-7; D not resolved. CDR1 is SGHAT, CDR2 FQNNGV, per germline. V was shortened by 1 base and J by 7 bases, with 11 bases between the two germline ends. This CDR3 spans 13 amino acids. CDR3 loop: CASSLGPSGEQYF. Written as DNA, the CDR3 is TGTGCCAGCAGCTTAGGTCCCTCAGGAGAGCAGTACTTC.

The chain links TRBV6-6 to TRBJ2-1; D remains ambiguous. Germline loops: CDR1 MNHNY, CDR2 SVGAGI (reference sequence). Deletions cut 2 bases from V and 0 bases from J, with 11 bases between. The CDR3 spans 16 residues. The CDR3 here is CASSYLGRSSYNEQFF. DNA for the CDR3: TGTGCCAGCAGTTACCTCGGACGGAGCTCCTACAATGAGCAGTTCTTC.

This clonotype was counted ten times or more. The chain joins TRBV28 to TRBJ2-2, with D possibly TRBD1 on 6 matching bases. The CDR3 is 14 amino acids. CDR1 is MDHEN and CDR2 is SYDVKM in the germline V gene. V was pared by 6 bases and J by 1 base, with 9 bases between. The CDR3 region is CASSLQGNTGELFF. CDR3 DNA sequence: TGTGCCAGCAGCCTACAGGGGAACACCGGGGAGCTGTTTTTT. The full variable domain, completed using reference TRBV28 and TRBJ2-2, is DVKVTQSSRYLVKRTGEKVFLECVQDMDHENMFWYRQDPGLGLRLIYFSYDVKMKEKGDIPEGYSVSREKKERFSLILESASTNQTSMYLCASSLQGNTGELFFGEGSRLTVL.

This clonotype came up many times. The rearrangement uses TRBV9 and TRBJ2-7; 9 nucleotides agree with TRBD2. CDR3 length: 17 residues. Unmatched junction bases numbered 14, after V lost 4 bases and J lost 3 bases. CDR1 SGDLS and CDR2 YYNGEE come from the germline V gene. CDR3 amino acids: CASSPKGASGNLYEQYF. The CDR3, as DNA: TGTGCCAGCAGCCCAAAGGGAGCTAGCGGGAATCTCTACGAGCAGTACTTC.

Many counts were recorded for this clonotype. The rearrangement links TRBV2 to TRBJ1-6; D may be TRBD1 (5 bases). Germline CDR1 and CDR2: SNHLY and FYNNEI. The V end was cut by 0 bases, the J end by 0 bases, with 9 bases between. The CDR3 length is 17 residues. Here the CDR3 reads CASSEARGSSYNSPLHF. CDR3 sequence (DNA): TGTGCCAGCAGTGAAGCGCGGGGGAGCTCCTATAATTCACCCCTCCACTTT.

This clonotype was seen repeatedly, ten times or more. The rearrangement uses TRBV4-1 and TRBJ2-5; D uncertain. Germline CDR1 MGHRA, CDR2 YSYEKL. The CDR3 is 14 residues long. Between the trimmed V and J ends, which lost 3 bases and 5 bases, there was a span of 13 bases. CDR3 DNA sequence: TGCGCCAGCAGCCATGCTCCCTTAGAGGAGACCCAGTACTTC. Protein: CASSHAPLEETQYF.

The chain joins TRBV7-3 to TRBJ2-7, with 7 bases identical to TRBD2. The CDR3 is 13 residues long. V lost 1 base and J lost 4; bases outside the gene matches: 1. Germline lookup yields CDR1 SGHTA and CDR2 FQGTGA. The CDR3, as DNA: TGTGCCAGCAGCTTAAACGGGGGGTACGAGCAGTACTTC. Protein sequence: CASSLNGGYEQYF.